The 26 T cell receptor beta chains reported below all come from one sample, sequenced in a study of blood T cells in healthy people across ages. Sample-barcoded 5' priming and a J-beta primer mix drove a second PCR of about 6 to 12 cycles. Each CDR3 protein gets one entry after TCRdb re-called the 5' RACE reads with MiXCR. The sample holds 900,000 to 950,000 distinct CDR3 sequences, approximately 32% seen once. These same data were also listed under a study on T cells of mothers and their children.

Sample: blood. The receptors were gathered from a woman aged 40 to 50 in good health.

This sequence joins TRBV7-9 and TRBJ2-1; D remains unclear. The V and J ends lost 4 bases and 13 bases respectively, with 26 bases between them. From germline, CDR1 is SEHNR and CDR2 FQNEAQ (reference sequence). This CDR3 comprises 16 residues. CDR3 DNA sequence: TGTGCCAGCAGCTACAGACTTCAAAGGCCCCAAGAGACCCAGTTCTTC. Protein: CASSYRLQRPQETQFF.

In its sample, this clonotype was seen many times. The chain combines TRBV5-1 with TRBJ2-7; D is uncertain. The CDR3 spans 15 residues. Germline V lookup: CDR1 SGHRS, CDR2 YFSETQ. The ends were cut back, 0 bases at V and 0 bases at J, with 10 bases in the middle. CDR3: CASSLGHLSSYEQYF. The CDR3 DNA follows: TGCGCCAGCAGCTTGGGACATCTTAGCTCCTACGAGCAGTACTTC.

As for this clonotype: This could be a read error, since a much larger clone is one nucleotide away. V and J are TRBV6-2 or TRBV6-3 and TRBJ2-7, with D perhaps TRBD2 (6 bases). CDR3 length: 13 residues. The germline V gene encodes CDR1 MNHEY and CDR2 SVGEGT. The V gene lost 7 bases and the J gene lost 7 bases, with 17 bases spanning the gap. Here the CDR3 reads CASMEGVRLEQYF. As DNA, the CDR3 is TGTGCCAGCATGGAGGGAGTCCGGTTGGAGCAGTACTTC.

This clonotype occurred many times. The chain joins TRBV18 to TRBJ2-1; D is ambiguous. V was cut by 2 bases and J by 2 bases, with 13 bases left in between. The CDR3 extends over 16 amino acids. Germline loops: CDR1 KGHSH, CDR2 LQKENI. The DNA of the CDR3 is TGTGCCAGCTCACCAGGACGGACGGTTACCTACAATGAGCAGTTCTTC. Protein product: CASSPGRTVTYNEQFF.

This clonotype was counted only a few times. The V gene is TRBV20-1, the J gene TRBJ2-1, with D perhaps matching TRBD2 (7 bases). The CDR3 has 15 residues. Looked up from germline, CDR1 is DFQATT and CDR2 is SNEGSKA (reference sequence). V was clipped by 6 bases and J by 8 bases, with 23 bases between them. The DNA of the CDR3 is TGCAGTGCCCTTGCCCGTAGGGGGGGAAGCGATGAGCAGTTCTTC. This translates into CSALARRGGSDEQFF.

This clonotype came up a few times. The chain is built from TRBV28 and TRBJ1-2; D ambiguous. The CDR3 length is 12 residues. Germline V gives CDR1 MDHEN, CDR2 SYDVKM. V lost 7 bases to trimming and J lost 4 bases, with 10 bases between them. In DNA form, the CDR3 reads TGTGCCAGCAAAGATCCGGCCTATGGCTACACCTTC. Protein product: CASKDPAYGYTF.

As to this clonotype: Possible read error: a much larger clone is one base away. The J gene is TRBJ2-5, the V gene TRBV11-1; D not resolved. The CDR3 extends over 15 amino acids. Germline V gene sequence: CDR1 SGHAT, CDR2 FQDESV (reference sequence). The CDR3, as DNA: TGTGCCGGCAGCTCCCGGTTAGTCCGCCAAGAGACCCAGTACTTC. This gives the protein CAGSSRLVRQETQYF.

The CDR3: CASSEFAGRVNEQFF. Written as DNA, the CDR3 is TGTGCCAGCAGTGAATTTGCTGGCAGAGTCAATGAGCAGTTCTTC. The V call is TRBV6-1, the J call TRBJ2-1; D is unresolved. Germline-derived CDR1 and CDR2 are MNHNS and SASEGT. CDR3 size: 15 residues. The germline V and J ends were trimmed by 2 bases and 6 bases, with 14 bases remaining between them.

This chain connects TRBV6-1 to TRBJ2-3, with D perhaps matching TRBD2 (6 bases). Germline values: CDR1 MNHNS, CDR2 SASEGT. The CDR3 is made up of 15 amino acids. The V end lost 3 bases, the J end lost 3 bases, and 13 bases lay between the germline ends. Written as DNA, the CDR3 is TGTGCCAGCAGTGAGATCCCGGGAGTGACAGATACGCAGTATTTT. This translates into CASSEIPGVTDTQYF.

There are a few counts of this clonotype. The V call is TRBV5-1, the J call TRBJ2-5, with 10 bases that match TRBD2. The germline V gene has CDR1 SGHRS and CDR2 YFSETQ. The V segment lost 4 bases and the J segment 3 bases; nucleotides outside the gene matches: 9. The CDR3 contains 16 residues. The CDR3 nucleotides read TGCGCCAGCAGCAACAGGACTAGCGGACCCAAAGAGACCCAGTACTTC. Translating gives CASSNRTSGPKETQYF.

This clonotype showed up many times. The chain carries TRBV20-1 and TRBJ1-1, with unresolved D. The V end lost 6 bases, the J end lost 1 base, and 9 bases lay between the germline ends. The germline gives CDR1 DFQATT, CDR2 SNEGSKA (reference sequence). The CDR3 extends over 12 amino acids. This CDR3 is CSAGRTNTEAFF. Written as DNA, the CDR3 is TGCAGTGCCGGGAGGACGAACACTGAAGCTTTCTTT.

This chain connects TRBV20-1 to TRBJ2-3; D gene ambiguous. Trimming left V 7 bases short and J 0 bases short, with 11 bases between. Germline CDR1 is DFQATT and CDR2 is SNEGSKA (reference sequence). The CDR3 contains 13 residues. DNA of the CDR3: TGCAGTGTTAGGACGCCTAGCACAGATACGCAGTATTTT. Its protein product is CSVRTPSTDTQYF.

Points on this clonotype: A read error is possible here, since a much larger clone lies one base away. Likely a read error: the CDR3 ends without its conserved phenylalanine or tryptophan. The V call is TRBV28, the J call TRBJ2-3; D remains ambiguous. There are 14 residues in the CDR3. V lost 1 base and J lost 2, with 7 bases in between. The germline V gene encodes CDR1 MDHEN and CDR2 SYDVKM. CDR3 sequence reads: CASSLSQNTDTQYL. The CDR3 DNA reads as TGTGCCAGCAGTTTATCACAGAACACAGATACGCAGTATTTG.

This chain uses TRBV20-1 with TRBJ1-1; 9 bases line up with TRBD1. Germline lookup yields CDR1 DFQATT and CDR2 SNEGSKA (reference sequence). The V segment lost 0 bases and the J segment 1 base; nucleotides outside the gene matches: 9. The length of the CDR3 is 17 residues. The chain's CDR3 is CSARDYAGQGWNTEAFF. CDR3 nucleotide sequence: TGCAGTGCTAGAGATTATGCGGGACAGGGATGGAACACTGAAGCTTTCTTT.

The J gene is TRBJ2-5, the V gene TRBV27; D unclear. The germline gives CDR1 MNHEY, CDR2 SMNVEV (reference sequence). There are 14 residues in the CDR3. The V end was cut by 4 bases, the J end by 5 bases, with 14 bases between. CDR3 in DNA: TGTGCCAGCAGTTCCCTGGCCAGGCGGGAGACCCAGTACTTC. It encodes CASSSLARRETQYF.

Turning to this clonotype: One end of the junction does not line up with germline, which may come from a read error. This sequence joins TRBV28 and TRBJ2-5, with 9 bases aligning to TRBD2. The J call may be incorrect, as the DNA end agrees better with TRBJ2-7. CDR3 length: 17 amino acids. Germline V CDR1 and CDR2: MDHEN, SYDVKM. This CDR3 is CTSSHLGGGTSLLEQYF. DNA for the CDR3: TGTACCAGCAGTCACCTGGGCGGGGGGACTAGCCTACTCGAGCAGTACTTC.

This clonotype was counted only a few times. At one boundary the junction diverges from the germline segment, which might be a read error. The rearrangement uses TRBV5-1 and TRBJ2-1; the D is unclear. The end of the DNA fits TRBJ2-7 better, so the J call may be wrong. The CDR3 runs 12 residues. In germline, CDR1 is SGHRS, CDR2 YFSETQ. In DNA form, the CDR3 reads TGTGCCAGCAGCTTAGTATACAATGAGCAGTACTTC. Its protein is CASSLVYNEQYF.

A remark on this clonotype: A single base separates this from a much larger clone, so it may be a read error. CDR3 sequence: CASSFKTGLGGETQYF. CDR3 in DNA: TGTGCCAGCAGCTTTAAAACGGGACTAGGGGGCGAGACCCAGTACTTC. The chain couples TRBV11-2 to TRBJ2-5; a possible D gene is TRBD2 (8 bases). From germline, CDR1 is SGHAT and CDR2 FQNNGV. The CDR3 covers 16 residues. V lost 3 bases, J lost 5 bases, and 19 bases lay in between.

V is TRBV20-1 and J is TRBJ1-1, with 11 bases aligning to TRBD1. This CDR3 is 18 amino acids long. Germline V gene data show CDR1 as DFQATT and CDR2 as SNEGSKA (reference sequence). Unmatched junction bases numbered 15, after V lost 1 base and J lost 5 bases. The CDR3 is CSARVKSLGQGAWTEAFF. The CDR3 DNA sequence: TGCAGTGCTAGAGTTAAGTCGCTTGGACAGGGGGCATGGACTGAAGCTTTCTTT.

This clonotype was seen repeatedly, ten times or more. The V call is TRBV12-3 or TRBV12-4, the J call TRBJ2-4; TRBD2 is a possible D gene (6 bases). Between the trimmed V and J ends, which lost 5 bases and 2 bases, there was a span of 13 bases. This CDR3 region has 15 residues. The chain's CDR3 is CASSNTGETKNIQYF. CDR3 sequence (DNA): TGTGCCAGCAGTAATACGGGAGAAACCAAAAACATTCAGTACTTC.

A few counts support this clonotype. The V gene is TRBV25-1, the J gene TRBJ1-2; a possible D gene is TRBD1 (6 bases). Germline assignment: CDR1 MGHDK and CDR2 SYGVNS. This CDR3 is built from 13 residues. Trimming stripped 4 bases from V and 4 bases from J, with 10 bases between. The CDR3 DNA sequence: TGTGCCAGCAGTGCCAAAGGGGGCTATGGCTACACCTTC. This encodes CASSAKGGYGYTF.

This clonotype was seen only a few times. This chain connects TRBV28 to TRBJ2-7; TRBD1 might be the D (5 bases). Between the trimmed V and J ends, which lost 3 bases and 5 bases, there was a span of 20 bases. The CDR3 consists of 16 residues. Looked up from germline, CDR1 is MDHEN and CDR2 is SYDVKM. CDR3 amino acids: CASSFFRQGAFHEQYF. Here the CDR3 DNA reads TGTGCCAGCAGTTTCTTCCGCCAGGGTGCTTTCCACGAGCAGTACTTC.

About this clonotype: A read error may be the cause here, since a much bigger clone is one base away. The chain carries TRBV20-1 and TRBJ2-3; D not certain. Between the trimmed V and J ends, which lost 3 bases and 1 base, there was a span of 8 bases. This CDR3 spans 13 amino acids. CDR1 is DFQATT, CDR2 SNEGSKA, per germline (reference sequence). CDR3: CSASTPGTDTQYF. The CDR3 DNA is TGCAGTGCTAGCACACCAGGCACAGATACGCAGTATTTT.

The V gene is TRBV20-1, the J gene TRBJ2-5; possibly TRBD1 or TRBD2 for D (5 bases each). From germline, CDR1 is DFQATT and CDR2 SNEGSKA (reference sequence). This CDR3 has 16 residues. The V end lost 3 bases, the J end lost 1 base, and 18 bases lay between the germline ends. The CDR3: CSASRGCSGTQETQYF. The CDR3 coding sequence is TGCAGTGCTAGTCGAGGTTGTTCGGGGACCCAAGAGACCCAGTACTTC.

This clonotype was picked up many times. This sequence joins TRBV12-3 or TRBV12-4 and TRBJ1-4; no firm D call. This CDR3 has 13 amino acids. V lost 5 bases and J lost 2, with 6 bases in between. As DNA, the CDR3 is TGTGCCAGCAGTAGGTCGACTAATGAAAAACTGTTTTTT. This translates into CASSRSTNEKLFF.

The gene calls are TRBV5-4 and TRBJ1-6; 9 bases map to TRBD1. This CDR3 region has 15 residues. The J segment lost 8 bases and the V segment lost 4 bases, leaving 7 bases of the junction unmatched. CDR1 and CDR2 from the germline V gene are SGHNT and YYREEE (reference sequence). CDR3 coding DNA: TGTGCCAGCAGCAAAAACAGGGGGCGCGATTCACCCCTCCACTTT. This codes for CASSKNRGRDSPLHF.